The clone carrying this TCR beta chain came up once. This specimen belongs to a study of T cell changes during pregnancy in multiple sclerosis. Sequencing used immunoSEQ multiplex PCR; TCRdb keeps in-frame clones, though not all of them. The sample holds roughly 60,000 clones, over 95% seen once. The CDR3 loop spans 15 amino acids. Germline lookup yields CDR1 MDHEN and CDR2 SYDVKM. V gave up 3 bases and J gave up 5 bases; unmatched junction bases: 7. The source of this sequence is a female donor with multiple sclerosis, enrolled in a pregnancy study. The V and J genes are TRBV28 and TRBJ2-1, with 7 nucleotides matching TRBD2. Sequences were derived from CD8+ T cells from peripheral blood mononuclear cells, sampled after pregnancy. CDR3 DNA: TGTGCCAGCAGTTTGTGGGAGGGTGGGAACAATGAGCAGTTCTTC. This translates into CASSLWEGGNNEQFF.